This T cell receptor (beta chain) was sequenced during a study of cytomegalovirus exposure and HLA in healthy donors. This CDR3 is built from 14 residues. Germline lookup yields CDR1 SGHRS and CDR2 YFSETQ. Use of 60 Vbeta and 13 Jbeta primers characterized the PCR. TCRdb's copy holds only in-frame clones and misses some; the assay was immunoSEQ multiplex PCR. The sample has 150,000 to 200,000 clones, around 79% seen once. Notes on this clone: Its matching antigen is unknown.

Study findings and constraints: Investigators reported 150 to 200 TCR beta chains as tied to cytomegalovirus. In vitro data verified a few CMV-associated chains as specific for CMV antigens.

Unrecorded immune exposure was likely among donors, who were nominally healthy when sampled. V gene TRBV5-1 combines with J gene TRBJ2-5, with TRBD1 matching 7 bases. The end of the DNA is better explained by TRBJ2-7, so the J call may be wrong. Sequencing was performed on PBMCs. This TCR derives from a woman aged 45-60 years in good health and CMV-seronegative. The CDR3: CASSLPGGSYEQYF. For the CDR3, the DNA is TGCGCCAGCAGCTTGCCAGGGGGATCCTACGAGCAGTACTTC.